This T cell receptor (beta chain) is drawn from a study of blood T cell repertoires in COVID-19 (dated by TCRdb to about 2020). About the full investigation: Collaborator samples came from the United States, Italy and Spain and covered acute and convalescent phases of COVID-19. The prospective study material was composed of cDNA or gDNA derived from T cells, B-cell-depleted T cells, or PBMCs. The dataset comprised deeply sampled blood TCRbeta repertoires from subjects exposed to, actively infected with, or recovered from COVID-19. The repertoires were made available in a free public database intended to serve as a resource for research on the immune response to SARS-CoV-2. The samples were drawn from the first 160 participants of the ongoing ImmuneRACE study and from 1,200 or so subjects provided by 6 global collaborators. The sample metadata nearly always contained a de-identified subject ID, COVID-19 status, age in years and sex. HLA class I and class II types, where available, came from metadata supplied by the sample provider rather than from assay-based typing. Overall study outcomes, separate from this receptor: How much clinical and demographic metadata was included differed by source and by participant, and the metadata was provided uncurated.

Looking up the germline V gene yields CDR1 MNHNS and CDR2 SASEGT. Trimming takes 0 bases from V and 8 bases from J, and the germline ends sit 16 bases apart. From the cysteine through the phenylalanine, the CDR3 covers 15 amino acids. Only the CDR3 part of the read is kept: 45 bases, read in frame from the first base. Comment on this clone: Its target antigen remains unknown. There are no base qualities to consult, and no much larger clone falls within one base.

TCRbeta CDR3 regions were amplified from genomic DNA by means of the immunoSEQ Assay, a bias-controlled multiplex PCR. The paper's processing steps were these. Nucleated cell counts per sample were estimated from amplification of reference gene primers within the assay. Sequence reads were collapsed and filtered to measure the absolute abundance of every unique TCRbeta CDR3 rearrangement. For each sample, productive Simpson clonality was calculated by taking the square root of Simpson's diversity index across productive rearrangements. In TCRdb, the immuneACCESS table is reduced to in-frame sequences with V and J assigned. These tables do not hold every clone; where another copy was compared, an unresolved V gene accounts for under half, and the others remain unexplained. V and J calls and clone size come straight from that table; D and trimming were deduced from the DNA. This sample lists roughly 250,000 clones; more than 75% were detected once. The ten top clones hold around 1% of the sample.

Each collaborating institution followed its own protocols to collect whole blood in K2EDTA tubes. Collaborator samples were shipped for TCRbeta analysis as frozen whole blood, isolated PBMCs, or DNA extracted from either sample type. Sequencing used peripheral blood. This clonotype was sampled from a man aged 40-49 years with acute or convalescent COVID-19. The chain is encoded by TRBV6-1 joined to TRBJ1-2; no confident D gene assignment can be made. The CDR3 reads as follows: CASSEARGVGIGYTF. The base sequence is TGTGCCAGCAGTGAAGCCCGCGGGGTGGGAATAGGCTACACCTTC.